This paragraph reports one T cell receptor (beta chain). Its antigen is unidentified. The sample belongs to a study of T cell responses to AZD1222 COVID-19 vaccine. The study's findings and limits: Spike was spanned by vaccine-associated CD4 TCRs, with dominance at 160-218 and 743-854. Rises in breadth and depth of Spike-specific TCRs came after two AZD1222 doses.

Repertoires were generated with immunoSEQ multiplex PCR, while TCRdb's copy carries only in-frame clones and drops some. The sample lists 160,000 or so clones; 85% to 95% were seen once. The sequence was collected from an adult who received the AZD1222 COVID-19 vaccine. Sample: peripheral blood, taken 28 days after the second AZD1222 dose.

The CDR3: CASSFGTSGTNEQFF. DNA for the CDR3: TGTGCCAGCAGTTTTGGGACTAGCGGGACCAATGAGCAGTTCTTC. The chain has TRBV28 and TRBJ2-1, with 13 bases matching TRBD2. This CDR3 has 15 residues. CDR1 is MDHEN and CDR2 is SYDVKM in the germline V gene. The junction had 2 bases not matched to a gene; V was cut back by 3 bases and J by 6 bases.